This TCR beta chain was retrieved from a study of T cell repertoires in cytomegalovirus infection. Overall study: Public TCR beta signatures were indicative of both CMV infection and a matching HLA type.

Germline V gives CDR1 SGHAT, CDR2 FQDESV (reference sequence). The CDR3 is 19 amino acids. After removal of 3 bases from V and 0 bases from J, the junction contained 9 bases not matched to a gene. TCRdb ran MiXCR on the reads and lists one entry per CDR3 protein. The table records roughly 200,000 distinct CDR3 sequences, about a sixth of them present only once. About this clonotype itself: What it recognizes is unknown.

Study-wide results and limits: Cumulative public TCR beta family frequency identified CMV carriers with the relevant HLA.

This chain links TRBV11-1 with TRBJ2-1; 12 bases fit TRBD2. The clonotype was recovered from a human donor in good health (CMV status not recorded). Some clones in this sample may be carry-over from other donors' samples. Material for sequencing was CD8+ T cells from PBMCs. CDR3 protein: CASSFSRTSGASSYNEQFF. CDR3 DNA: TGTGCCAGCAGCTTTTCCCGGACTAGCGGGGCGAGCTCCTACAATGAGCAGTTCTTC.